The rows below give T cell receptor beta chains drawn from one sample of a study of ipilimumab plus nivolumab after autologous stem cell transplantation. Libraries were prepared by immunoSEQ multiplex PCR; TCRdb keeps only in-frame clonotypes and omits some of them. The table lists 9,500 to 15,000 clones, 65% to 75% of them singletons. Sequencing was performed on PBMCs, taken in a trial of ipilimumab plus nivolumab as post-transplant consolidation. The receptor source for this set is a male donor with multiple myeloma. CDR3s include the opening cysteine and the closing phenylalanine or tryptophan. The D gene is left open where the match is weak. Some rows mark clone size as missing; the rest say once, few, many or name a class of expanded clone.

TRBV7-9	NA	NA	TRBJ1-3	TGTGCCAGCAGCTTAGTTGCCTCTGGAAACACCATATATTTT	CASSLVASGNTIYF
TRBV28	NA	TRBD2	TRBJ2-2	TGTGCCAGCAGTCTGGGGGGGTTTAAAACCGGGGAGCTGTTTTTT	CASSLGGFKTGELFF
TRBV4-2	NA	NA	TRBJ1-2	TGTGCCAGCAGCCAAGAACGACAGGTGTCTAGTGGCTACACCTTC	CASSQERQVSSGYTF
TRBV25-1	NA	NA	TRBJ1-2	TGTGCCAGCAGTGACGTCCGGGATGGCTACACCTTC	CASSDVRDGYTF
TRBV4-3	few	TRBD1	TRBJ1-2	TGCGCCAGCAGCCAAGAGGGACAGGGTTTAAGCGGCTACACCTTC	CASSQEGQGLSGYTF
TRBV7-9	NA	TRBD1	TRBJ1-6	TGTGCCAGCAGAACAGGGGGCGACAATTCACCCCTCCACTTT	CASRTGGDNSPLHF
TRBV6-1	NA	TRBD1	TRBJ2-2	TGTGCCAGCAGTGGAAGGGACAGGGGGTGGACCGGGGAGCTGTTTTTT	CASSGRDRGWTGELFF
TRBV30	few	TRBD1	TRBJ1-2	TGTGCCTGGAACGATTACAGGGGCGGTAGTGGCTACACCTTC	CAWNDYRGGSGYTF
TRBV5-5	NA	NA	TRBJ1-5	TGTGCCAGCAGTCTCTTCTCTGATCAGCCCCAGCATTTT	CASSLFSDQPQHF
TRBV6-5	NA	TRBD1	TRBJ1-4	TGTGCCAGCAGTTACCTGGGACAGAATAATGAAAAACTGTTTTTT	CASSYLGQNNEKLFF
TRBV7-9	NA	TRBD2	TRBJ2-5	TGTGCCAGCAGCTTAACTAGCGGGGGGGCCGGAGAGACCCAGTACTTC	CASSLTSGGAGETQYF
TRBV5-1	NA	NA	TRBJ2-2	TGCGCCAGCAGCTTGGAGGGTGACACCGGGGAGCTGTTTTTT	CASSLEGDTGELFF
TRBV29-1	NA	NA	TRBJ1-5	TGCAGCGTTGGCCAGGCGGACAATCAGCCCCAGCATTTT	CSVGQADNQPQHF